Presented here are 31 T cell receptor beta chains from one specimen sequenced in a study of vaccination and CD4 T cells after COVID-19. CD4+ T cells that had been cultured provided DNA sequenced with the Oncomine TCR Beta short-read assay. TCRdb re-analysed the PCR reads in MiXCR, keeping a single row per CDR3 protein. The data show more than 9,000 distinct CDR3 sequences, less than 40% seen once. The treatment denotes: roughly 11-day PBMC culture with coronavirus spike peptide pools or control peptides (ViraFEST assay). These TCRs are of unknown antigen specificity. The sequencing input was cultured CD4+ T cells from blood. The receptors originated from a human donor with COVID-19.

The gene calls are TRBV24-1 and TRBJ2-1; D is perhaps TRBD2 (5 bases). The V end was cut by 4 bases, the J end by 12 bases, with 15 bases between. Germline loops: CDR1 KGHDR, CDR2 SFDVKD. This CDR3 comprises 13 residues. The CDR3 DNA is TGTGCCACCAGTGAGTCGAGGGCGTCCGGGCAGTTCTTC. Translation gives CATSESRASGQFF.

This clonotype has more than one count but fewer than ten. The rearrangement uses TRBV25-1 and TRBJ2-2; TRBD1 agrees at 9 bases. This CDR3 is built from 15 residues. Germline CDR1 MGHDK, CDR2 SYGVNS. V dropped 5 bases and J dropped 5; count of bases not matched to a gene: 6. The CDR3 nucleotides are TGTGCCAGCAGTTCGGACAGGGGAGTGACCGGGGAGCTGTTTTTT. Protein: CASSSDRGVTGELFF.

This clonotype was detected only a few times. The genes are TRBV20-1 and TRBJ2-7, with a possible D match to TRBD1 (6 bases). The V gene lost 0 bases and the J gene lost 1 base, with 13 bases spanning the gap. CDR1 is DFQATT, CDR2 SNEGSKA, per germline (reference sequence). The CDR3 extends over 15 amino acids. This CDR3 is CSARDLGQRSYEQYF. CDR3 DNA sequence: TGCAGTGCTAGAGACCTAGGACAGCGTTCCTACGAGCAGTACTTC.

This clonotype was detected only a few times. This chain joins TRBV7-6 and TRBJ2-7; 7 nucleotides match TRBD2. The CDR3 sequence is 14 residues long. J lost 5 bases, V lost 4 bases, and 8 bases had no gene match. CDR1 SGHVS and CDR2 FNYEAQ come from the germline V gene. CDR3 nucleotide sequence: TGTGCCAGCAGCTCCCGAGGCGGGAGCGACGAGCAGTACTTC. Translating it yields CASSSRGGSDEQYF.

This clonotype was counted a few times. The V and J genes are TRBV20-1 and TRBJ2-7; maybe TRBD1 (6 bases). The length of the CDR3 is 13 residues. The ends were cut back, 3 bases at V and 4 bases at J, with 13 bases in the middle. Germline V CDR1 and CDR2: DFQATT, SNEGSKA (reference sequence). The CDR3 here is CSARFTRGYEQYF. The CDR3 nucleotides are TGCAGTGCTAGGTTCACTAGGGGGTACGAGCAGTACTTC.

This clonotype was seen more than once but under ten times. V is TRBV6-1 and J is TRBJ1-4; D unresolved. Per germline, CDR1 MNHNS and CDR2 SASEGT. Trimming stripped 1 base from V and 3 bases from J, with 9 bases between. CDR3 length: 15 amino acids. The CDR3 region is CASSEGSASNEKLFF. DNA of the CDR3: TGTGCCAGCAGTGAAGGTTCAGCTTCTAATGAAAAACTGTTTTTT.

The sample holds a few counts of this clonotype. This sequence joins TRBV21-1 and TRBJ2-3; the table names TRBD2, a call not compared with the DNA. TRBV21-1 is shown as a pseudogene. This CDR3 is 16 amino acids long. The chain's CDR3 is CASSKEASEGTDTQYF. CDR3 bases: TGTGCCAGCAGCAAAGAAGCTAGCGAGGGCACAGATACGCAGTATTTT.

The chain employs TRBV20-1 and TRBJ2-7, with 11 bases matching TRBD1. V shed 3 bases and J 2 bases; nucleotides not matched to a gene: 3. The CDR3 consists of 14 residues. The germline gives CDR1 DFQATT, CDR2 SNEGSKA (reference sequence). The CDR3 sequence: CSASRTGGTYEQYF. The CDR3 DNA reads TGCAGTGCTAGCCGGACAGGGGGCACCTACGAGCAGTACTTC.

This clonotype was seen a few times. The chain recombines TRBV5-1 with TRBJ2-7, with D perhaps matching TRBD1 (6 bases). V lost 1 base to trimming and J lost 5 bases, with 13 bases between them. Germline lookup yields CDR1 SGHRS and CDR2 YFSETQ. This CDR3 has 14 amino acids. For the CDR3, the DNA is TGCGCCAGCAGCTTGCCAGGGGTTACTCACGAGCAGTACTTC. It translates to CASSLPGVTHEQYF.

The chain recombines TRBV10-1 with TRBJ2-5; 13 nucleotides align to TRBD2. Germline values: CDR1 WNHNN, CDR2 SYGVQD (reference sequence). This CDR3 is built from 15 residues. Unmatched junction bases numbered 0, after V lost 4 bases and J lost 1 base. The CDR3 bases are TGCGCCAGCAGTGGGACTAGCGGGGGCCAAGAGACCCAGTACTTC. Protein: CASSGTSGGQETQYF.

The rearrangement links TRBV28 to TRBJ1-2, with unresolved D. Germline V lookup: CDR1 MDHEN, CDR2 SYDVKM. The CDR3 consists of 14 residues. V lost 5 bases and J lost 7, with 17 bases in between. The CDR3 nucleotides are TGTGCCAGCAGTCCTCAAAAATATGATTTTGGCTACACCTTC. Translating it yields CASSPQKYDFGYTF.

The rearrangement uses TRBV6-2 or TRBV6-3 and TRBJ1-5; the D gene is possibly TRBD1 (5 bases). V was cut by 4 bases and J by 3 bases, with 16 bases left in between. This CDR3 region has 16 residues. Germline assignment: CDR1 MNHEY and CDR2 SVGEGT. The CDR3 DNA follows: TGTGCCAGCAGTTCCCCCTCGGGGGGGGACAATCAGCCCCAGCATTTT. Its protein is CASSSPSGGDNQPQHF.

This clonotype was picked up a small number of times. A read error may account for a junction end that differs from germline. The rearrangement joins TRBV28 to TRBJ1-5; TRBD1 is a possible D gene (6 bases). CDR1 is MDHEN, CDR2 SYDVKM, per germline. The CDR3 extends over 14 amino acids. The CDR3 nucleotides read TGTGCCAGCAGTCTATGGACAGCGAATCAGCCCCAGCATTTT. This codes for CASSLWTANQPQHF. Full variable domain (rest looked up from reference TRBV28 and TRBJ1-5): DVKVTQSSRYLVKRTGEKVFLECVQDMDHENMFWYRQDPGLGLRLIYFSYDVKMKEKGDIPEGYSVSREKKERFSLILESASTNQTSMYLCASSLWTANQPQHFGDGTRLSIL.

The chain uses TRBV7-6 and TRBJ2-5; 8 positions match TRBD1. This CDR3 is built from 14 residues. V dropped 5 bases and J dropped 3; count of bases not matched to a gene: 5. Germline V lookup: CDR1 SGHVS, CDR2 FNYEAQ. This CDR3 reads CASSLQTGEETQYF. The CDR3, as DNA: TGTGCCAGCAGCCTTCAGACAGGGGAAGAGACCCAGTACTTC.

The V call is TRBV12-3 or TRBV12-4, the J call TRBJ2-7; perhaps TRBD2 as D (6 bases). V lost 4 bases and J 4 bases, leaving 11 bases between the germline ends. This CDR3 has 13 residues. The CDR3, as DNA: TGTGCCAGCAGTTCCGGGACTTCTTACGAGCAGTACTTC. Its protein is CASSSGTSYEQYF.

The V gene is TRBV10-2, the J gene TRBJ2-7; tentatively, D is TRBD1 (5 bases). V lost 10 bases and J lost 3, with 13 bases in between. The CDR3 has 12 residues. Per germline, CDR1 WSHSY and CDR2 SAAADI. The CDR3 is CATATVNYEQYF. CDR3 nucleotides: TGCGCCACCGCGACAGTGAACTACGAGCAGTACTTC.

This clonotype was counted between two and nine times. This rearrangement joins TRBV5-4 to TRBJ1-2, with D perhaps matching TRBD1 (6 bases). The V and J ends lost 4 bases and 3 bases respectively, with 13 bases between them. The CDR3 has 14 residues. Germline CDR1 SGHNT, CDR2 YYREEE (reference sequence). The CDR3 sequence: CASSRPGEHYGYTF. The CDR3 DNA follows: TGTGCCAGCAGCCGGCCAGGGGAACACTATGGCTACACCTTC.

Only a few counts were recorded for this clonotype. The chain links TRBV10-3 to TRBJ1-2; 9 bases are a match to TRBD1. The CDR3 extends over 14 amino acids. CDR1 is ENHRY and CDR2 is SYGVKD in the germline V gene. V gave up 0 bases and J gave up 11 bases; unmatched junction bases: 7. The CDR3 nucleotides are TGTGCCATCAGTGAGTCCACCGGGACAGGGCGATACACCTTC. Amino acids: CAISESTGTGRYTF.

The rearrangement uses TRBV19 and TRBJ1-2; 9 bases match TRBD1. J gave up 5 bases and V 9 bases, and 13 bases lay outside the gene matches. CDR3 size: 15 residues. Germline V gene sequence: CDR1 LNHDA, CDR2 SQIVND (reference sequence). Here the CDR3 DNA reads TGTGCCAGCCGACATACGCTAGGACAGGGGTATGGCTACACCTTC. This codes for CASRHTLGQGYGYTF.

This clonotype is a singleton in its sample. The chain has TRBV7-8 and TRBJ1-2, with D maybe TRBD1 (6 bases). CDR3 length: 15 amino acids. The V gene's germline CDR1 is SGHVS and CDR2 FQNEAQ. Trimming cost V 4 bases and J 4 bases, with 16 bases left between them. The CDR3 spells CASSSTTGKGYGYTF. DNA of the CDR3: TGTGCCAGCAGCTCGACCACAGGGAAAGGCTATGGCTACACCTTC. Full variable domain (outside the CDR3, taken from reference TRBV7-8 and TRBJ1-2): GAGVSQSPRYKVAKRGQDVALRCDPISGHVSLFWYQQALGQGPEFLTYFQNEAQLDKSGLPSDRFFAERPEGSVSTLKIQRTQQEDSAVYLCASSSTTGKGYGYTFGSGTRLTVV.

The chain employs TRBV11-2 and TRBJ1-2; 10 bases are a match to TRBD1. The V segment lost 0 bases and the J segment 7 bases; nucleotides outside the gene matches: 5. CDR3 length equals 15 residues. Germline values: CDR1 SGHAT, CDR2 FQNNGV. CDR3 DNA: TGTGCCAGCAGCTTAGATAGACAGGGGGCGGGTGGCTACACCTTC. Translated: CASSLDRQGAGGYTF.

The table lists this clonotype with a count of one. For the CDR3, the DNA is TGTGCCAGCAGCCCCCCGGACAGACTCCCTTCCACAGATACGCAGTATTTT. It codes for CASSPPDRLPSTDTQYF. The chain carries TRBV12-3 or TRBV12-4 and TRBJ2-3; tentative D call: TRBD1 (6 bases). V lost 6 bases to trimming and J lost 2 bases, with 21 bases between them. The CDR3 spans 17 residues.

The rearrangement links TRBV10-3 to TRBJ1-4; 7 nucleotides align to TRBD1. The CDR3 spans 16 residues. In germline, CDR1 is ENHRY, CDR2 SYGVKD. Trimming removed 6 bases from V and 2 bases from J; junction bases left unmatched: 9. The DNA of the CDR3 is TGTGCCATCAGCCAGACAGGGTCTAAGACTAATGAAAAACTGTTTTTT. Its translation is CAISQTGSKTNEKLFF.

This clonotype was seen more than once but under ten times. The rearrangement links TRBV20-1 to TRBJ1-2, with D uncertain. V was pared by 1 base and J by 6 bases, with 12 bases between. Germline V gene data show CDR1 as DFQATT and CDR2 as SNEGSKA (reference sequence). The CDR3 totals 13 residues. CDR3 coding DNA: TGCAGTGCTAGAGTAGGGCCCGGGGATGGCTACACCTTC. Protein: CSARVGPGDGYTF.

This chain joins TRBV6-1 and TRBJ2-3; TRBD2 might be the D (5 bases). The CDR3 runs 15 residues. Between the trimmed V and J ends, which lost 7 bases and 2 bases, there was a span of 16 bases. Germline V gene sequence: CDR1 MNHNS, CDR2 SASEGT. The CDR3 is CASTQVEGYTDTQYF. CDR3 sequence (DNA): TGTGCCAGCACTCAAGTCGAGGGCTACACAGATACGCAGTATTTT.

This chain uses TRBV21-1 with TRBJ1-6; no check of the table's D call, TRBD1, against the DNA was made. TRBV21-1 is tagged as a pseudogene. This CDR3 has 15 residues. The CDR3 spells CASIRGGARNSPLHF. CDR3 DNA sequence: TGTGCCAGCATCAGAGGGGGGGCGAGGAATTCACCCCTCCACTTT.

This clonotype was counted only a few times. The gene calls are TRBV30 and TRBJ1-6; tentatively, D is TRBD1 (6 bases). The CDR3 length is 13 residues. The germline V gene encodes CDR1 GTSNPN and CDR2 SVGIG (reference sequence). V lost 3 bases and J lost 9, with 12 bases in between. CDR3 in amino acids: CAWRVGGASPLHF. The CDR3 DNA follows: TGTGCCTGGAGGGTTGGGGGGGCTTCACCCCTCCACTTT.

Only a few counts were recorded for this clonotype. This chain's CDR3 is CASSVRGSTDTQYF. The CDR3 DNA follows: TGCGCCAGCAGTGTACGGGGGAGCACAGATACGCAGTATTTT. The V gene is TRBV10-1, the J gene TRBJ2-3, with a tentative D call TRBD2 (6 bases). Trimming took 4 bases from V and 0 from J, leaving 8 bases between them. This CDR3 comprises 14 residues. Germline V gene sequence: CDR1 WNHNN, CDR2 SYGVQD (reference sequence).

The sample holds a few counts of this clonotype. V gene TRBV6-1 combines with J gene TRBJ1-1; 8 bases align to TRBD1. Germline V gene data show CDR1 as MNHNS and CDR2 as SASEGT. The trim removed 4 bases at V and 0 bases at J, leaving 1 base unmatched. The CDR3 totals 14 residues. For the CDR3, the DNA is TGTGCCAGCAGTGTGGACAGGGTGAACACTGAAGCTTTCTTT. This encodes CASSVDRVNTEAFF.

There are a few counts of this clonotype. The V call is TRBV7-2, the J call TRBJ2-7; no definite D call. This CDR3 region has 13 residues. CDR1 and CDR2 (germline): SGHTA, FQGNSA. V was shortened by 5 bases and J by 2 bases, with 10 bases between the two germline ends. CDR3 protein: CASSPGRTYEQYF. CDR3 coding DNA: TGTGCCAGCAGCCCCGGACGTACCTACGAGCAGTACTTC.

The chain couples TRBV19 to TRBJ2-6; 11 positions match TRBD1. CDR1 and CDR2 (germline): LNHDA, SQIVND (reference sequence). V lost 7 bases to trimming and J lost 4 bases; unmatched junction nucleotides: 12. This CDR3 contains 18 residues. Here the CDR3 reads CASTPSDRGLRGANVLTF. The DNA for the CDR3 is TGTGCCAGTACCCCGTCGGACAGGGGGCTTAGGGGGGCCAACGTCCTGACTTTC. The full variable domain, with the rest looked up from reference TRBV19 and TRBJ2-6, is DGGITQSPKYLFRKEGQNVTLSCEQNLNHDAMYWYRQDPGQGLRLIYYSQIVNDFQKGDIAEGYSVSREKKESFPLTVTSAQKNPTAFYLCASTPSDRGLRGANVLTFGAGSRLTVL.